These 20 T cell receptor beta chains originate from one sample sequenced in a study of shared clonotypes between healthy human individuals. Assay: immunoSEQ multiplex PCR; the TCRdb copy retains only in-frame clones and omits some. The profile covers around 500,000 clones, with 76% appearing a single time and over 10% taken by the ten largest. Sequenced: PBMCs. The receptors stem from a woman aged 40 to 50 in good health. Some clones in this sample may be carry-over from other donors' samples.

The sample holds a few counts of this clone. This sequence joins TRBV5-1 and TRBJ2-1; 13 positions match TRBD2. This CDR3 is built from 14 residues. The germline V gene encodes CDR1 SGHRS and CDR2 YFSETQ. J was trimmed by 8 bases and V by 5 bases; bases with no gene match: 4. The chain's CDR3 is CASSFGLAGDEQFF. The CDR3 coding sequence is TGCGCCAGCAGTTTCGGACTAGCGGGAGATGAGCAGTTCTTC.

V and J are TRBV18 and TRBJ2-7; D is unclear. Per the germline V gene, CDR1 is KGHSH and CDR2 is LQKENI. V lost 6 bases and J 1 base, leaving 10 bases between the germline ends. The CDR3 consists of 13 residues. This CDR3 is CASSPTRSYEQYF. The CDR3 bases are TGTGCCAGCTCCCCGACACGGTCCTACGAGCAGTACTTC. Supplemented by reference TRBV18 and TRBJ2-7, the full variable domain reads NAGVMQNPRHLVRRRGQEARLRCSPMKGHSHVYWYRQLPEEGLKFMVYLQKENIIDESGMPKERFSAEFPKEGPSILRIQQVVRGDSAAYFCASSPTRSYEQYFGPGTRLTVT.

The chain links TRBV5-1 to TRBJ1-3; tentatively, D is TRBD1 (5 bases). V lost 2 bases, J lost 0 bases, and 12 bases lay in between. The CDR3 runs to 16 residues. CDR1 and CDR2 from the germline V gene are SGHRS and YFSETQ. CDR3 amino acids: CASSLTTDYSGNTIYF. The CDR3 region has the DNA TGCGCCAGCAGCTTAACGACAGATTACTCTGGAAACACCATATATTTT.

This sequence joins TRBV14 and TRBJ2-1, with 10 positions matching TRBD2. Germline CDR1 and CDR2: SGHDN and FVKESK. There are 16 residues in the CDR3. V shed 1 base, J shed 8 bases, and the junction held 8 bases outside the gene matches. The chain's CDR3 is CASSQVVLAGTDEQFF. The CDR3, as DNA: TGTGCCAGCAGCCAAGTTGTACTAGCGGGAACGGATGAGCAGTTCTTC.

This chain joins TRBV5-1 and TRBJ2-3; 11 bases align to TRBD1. The CDR3 loop spans 14 amino acids. J was trimmed by 5 bases and V by 4 bases; bases with no gene match: 3. CDR1 SGHRS and CDR2 YFSETQ come from the germline V gene. The CDR3 is CASSVDRGQDTQYF. In nucleotides, the CDR3 is TGCGCCAGCAGCGTGGACAGGGGGCAAGATACGCAGTATTTT.

This clone was found a few times. The junction shows a germline mismatch at one end, possibly a read error. This chain connects TRBV5-1 to TRBJ2-7; D uncertain. In germline, CDR1 is SGHRS, CDR2 YFSETQ. The CDR3 has 12 residues. CDR3 sequence reads: CASNLNTYEQYF. DNA of the CDR3: TGCGCCAGCAACTTGAACACCTACGAGCAGTACTTC.

A note on this clone: With only one base between it and a far larger clone, this is likely a read error. This chain uses TRBV10-2 with TRBJ2-1, with 8 bases aligning to TRBD2. The CDR3 spans 12 residues. V shed 6 bases, J shed 13 bases, and the junction held 8 bases outside the gene matches. CDR1 WSHSY and CDR2 SAAADI come from the germline V gene. The CDR3 reads CASSKPAGVQFF. Written as DNA, the CDR3 is TGCGCCAGCAGCAAACCAGCGGGAGTACAGTTCTTC.

This clone was counted only a few times. The chain carries TRBV4-2 and TRBJ1-4; 8 bases are shared with TRBD1. V was pared by 3 bases and J by 4 bases, with 7 bases of the junction left unmatched. CDR1 and CDR2 from the germline V gene are LGHNA and YNFKEQ. The CDR3 is 16 amino acids. The CDR3 bases are TGTGCCAGCAGCCAGGCAGGGGGCGTTGGTAATGAAAAACTGTTTTTT. It codes for CASSQAGGVGNEKLFF.

Of note for this clone: A far larger clone is only one base removed, so a read error is likely. This chain connects TRBV30 to TRBJ2-5; D is possibly TRBD1 (6 bases). From germline, CDR1 is GTSNPN and CDR2 SVGIG (reference sequence). This CDR3 spans 14 amino acids. CDR3 loop: CAWSRQVRQGTQYF. CDR3 nucleotides: TGTGCCTGGAGCCGACAGGTTCGACAAGGGACCCAGTACTTC.

This chain connects TRBV28 to TRBJ2-1; a possible D gene is TRBD1 (7 bases). V lost 4 bases and J 9 bases, leaving 19 bases between the germline ends. This CDR3 comprises 15 residues. CDR1 is MDHEN, CDR2 SYDVKM, per germline. DNA for the CDR3: TGTGCCAGCAGTTCAGGGGGGCAGGGGAAGGGTGAGCAGTTCTTC. Translation gives CASSSGGQGKGEQFF.

J is TRBJ2-7 and V is TRBV6-1; D ambiguous. The CDR3 is 12 residues long. The V end lost 10 bases, the J end lost 1 base, and 11 bases lay between the germline ends. Germline values: CDR1 MNHNS, CDR2 SASEGT. Here the CDR3 reads CATPEPSYEQYF. The CDR3 DNA reads as TGTGCCACCCCGGAACCTTCCTACGAGCAGTACTTC.

This chain joins TRBV7-9 and TRBJ2-2, with 10 bases aligning to TRBD2. This CDR3 comprises 16 residues. V shed 5 bases and J 4 bases; nucleotides not matched to a gene: 7. Per the germline V gene, CDR1 is SEHNR and CDR2 is FQNEAQ (reference sequence). CDR3 amino acids: CASSLALAGITGELFF. CDR3 DNA: TGTGCCAGCAGCCTGGCACTAGCGGGAATCACCGGGGAGCTGTTTTTT.

A remark on this clone: One base separates it from a far larger clone, so it is likely a read error. The V and J genes are TRBV4-3 and TRBJ2-5; TRBD2 might be the D (5 bases). The CDR3 totals 13 residues. CDR1 is LGHNA and CDR2 is YSLEER in the germline V gene. CDR3 DNA: TGCGCCAGCAGCCTTCGGGAACAAGAGACCCAGCACTTC. This codes for CASSLREQETQHF.

This clone was picked up a small number of times. The CDR3 spells CASSTTGGYTF. CDR3 nucleotides: TGTGCCAGTAGTACGACAGGGGGCTACACCTTC. The chain combines TRBV19 with TRBJ1-2, with 7 bases lining up with TRBD1. The CDR3 contains 11 residues. Germline V gives CDR1 LNHDA, CDR2 SQIVND (reference sequence). The V segment lost 4 bases and the J segment 8 bases; nucleotides outside the gene matches: 1.

The gene calls are TRBV18 and TRBJ2-3; D unclear. Germline loops: CDR1 KGHSH, CDR2 LQKENI. V dropped 3 bases and J dropped 1 base, with 11 bases sitting between them. The CDR3 sequence is 15 residues long. CDR3 protein: CASSPAPGGTDTQYF. The CDR3 DNA is TGTGCCAGCTCACCGGCCCCTGGGGGCACAGATACGCAGTATTTT. Full variable domain (missing parts from reference TRBV18 and TRBJ2-3): NAGVMQNPRHLVRRRGQEARLRCSPMKGHSHVYWYRQLPEEGLKFMVYLQKENIIDESGMPKERFSAEFPKEGPSILRIQQVVRGDSAAYFCASSPAPGGTDTQYFGPGTRLTVL.

This chain uses TRBV23-1 with TRBJ2-2, with D perhaps matching TRBD2 (6 bases). TRBV23-1 qualifies as an ORF whose function is uncertain. The CDR3 consists of 15 residues. V lost 3 bases and J 1 base, leaving 9 bases between the germline ends. The chain's CDR3 is CASSQRGGNTGELFF. The CDR3 DNA reads TGCGCCAGCAGTCAGAGGGGAGGGAACACCGGGGAGCTGTTTTTT.

This clone has just a few counts. Other DNA sequences in the same sample also yield this CDR3. This chain links TRBV30 with TRBJ2-3; TRBD2 might be the D (6 bases). Trimming shortened V by 0 bases and J by 6 bases, and 16 bases separated the two germline ends. CDR3 length equals 15 residues. Germline V gene lookup returns CDR1 GTSNPN and CDR2 SVGIG (reference sequence). For the CDR3, the DNA is TGTGCCTGGAGTGTACGGAGGGAGTCGACCGATACGCAGTATTTT. This gives the protein CAWSVRRESTDTQYF.

The chain joins TRBV7-2 to TRBJ2-7; no definite D call. Germline-derived CDR1 and CDR2 are SGHTA and FQGNSA. V was clipped by 5 bases and J by 0 bases, with 11 bases between them. This CDR3 is built from 14 residues. CDR3 DNA sequence: TGTGCCAGCAGCCTGGACCACAACTCCTACGAGCAGTACTTC. The encoded protein is CASSLDHNSYEQYF. Based on the CDR3 plus reference TRBV7-2 and TRBJ2-7, the full variable domain is GAGVSQSPSNKVTEKGKDVELRCDPISGHTALYWYRQSLGQGLEFLIYFQGNSAPDKSGLPSDRFSAERTGGSVSTLTIQRTQQEDSAVYLCASSLDHNSYEQYFGPGTRLTVT.

The chain uses TRBV4-3 and TRBJ2-2, with 7 positions matching TRBD2. The germline gives CDR1 LGHNA, CDR2 YSLEER. This CDR3 spans 17 amino acids. V shed 0 bases and J 5 bases; nucleotides not matched to a gene: 9. The CDR3 bases are TGCGCCAGCAGCCAAGATACCCTACTAGCGACAACCGGGGAGCTGTTTTTT. Amino acids: CASSQDTLLATTGELFF.

J is TRBJ2-7 and V is TRBV5-5; 8 bases fit TRBD1. V lost 4 bases, J lost 5 bases, and 17 bases stayed unmatched. Germline CDR1 reads SGHKS; CDR2 reads YYEKEE (reference sequence). The CDR3 is 17 amino acids. CDR3 nucleotide sequence: TGTGCCAGCAGCACGGCCTTGGGCAGGGGGCTCCTCCACGAGCAGTACTTC. Its protein is CASSTALGRGLLHEQYF.